These 24 T cell receptor beta chains share one sample of origin, sequenced in a study of shared clonotypes between healthy human individuals. Some clones are missing from TCRdb's copy, which holds only in-frame ones; the method was immunoSEQ multiplex PCR. The sample carries under 2.5 million clones, around 92% recorded once. The sequenced material came from naive CD4+ T cells from PBMCs. The subset was: CD45RA+ positively selected. The receptors originated from a man younger than 35 in good health. Some clones in this sample may be carry-over from other donors' samples.

The genes are TRBV11-2 and TRBJ2-5, with D perhaps matching TRBD2 (6 bases). V was clipped by 1 base and J by 1 base, with 10 bases between them. Per germline, CDR1 SGHAT and CDR2 FQNNGV. CDR3 length equals 15 residues. The CDR3 DNA reads TGTGCCAGCAGCTTAGGGGGGACTTCCCAAGAGACCCAGTACTTC. Translation: CASSLGGTSQETQYF.

J is TRBJ1-4 and V is TRBV27; no definite D call. Germline-derived CDR1 and CDR2 are MNHEY and SMNVEV (reference sequence). The CDR3 runs to 13 residues. The V end lost 6 bases, the J end lost 0 bases, and 5 bases lay between the germline ends. The DNA for the CDR3 is TGTGCCAGCAGACGATCAACTAATGAAAAACTGTTTTTT. Translated, it gives CASRRSTNEKLFF.

The chain recombines TRBV6-6 with TRBJ2-7; 9 nucleotides align to TRBD1. The J segment lost 2 bases and the V segment lost 5 bases, leaving 7 bases of the junction unmatched. The CDR3 sequence is 15 residues long. Germline V CDR1 and CDR2: MNHNY, SVGAGI (reference sequence). The CDR3 here is CASSTTGGPAYEQYF. The CDR3 region has the DNA TGTGCCAGCAGTACAACAGGGGGCCCCGCCTACGAGCAGTACTTC.

The genes are TRBV7-3 and TRBJ2-1, with 9 bases lining up with TRBD2. The V gene's germline CDR1 is SGHTA and CDR2 FQGTGA. V was clipped by 5 bases and J by 5 bases; unmatched bases: 10. The CDR3 extends over 16 amino acids. In DNA, the CDR3 is TGTGCCAGCAGCCGTAGCGGGGTAGCGGGGGACAATGAGCAGTTCTTC. Residues: CASSRSGVAGDNEQFF.

This clone has a handful of counts. J is TRBJ1-5 and V is TRBV19; maybe TRBD1 (5 bases). V lost 3 bases, J lost 7 bases, and 13 bases lay in between. The CDR3 contains 14 residues. Germline-derived CDR1 and CDR2 are LNHDA and SQIVND (reference sequence). The CDR3 protein is CASSIIGGSQPQHF. CDR3 bases: TGTGCCAGTAGTATTATCGGGGGGTCCCAGCCCCAGCATTTT.

The sample holds a few counts of this clone. The chain joins TRBV6-1 to TRBJ1-5; D not resolved. Germline V gives CDR1 MNHNS, CDR2 SASEGT. This CDR3 is built from 16 residues. V was clipped by 0 bases and J by 1 base, with 10 bases between them. The CDR3 DNA is TGTGCCAGCAGTGAAGCCAGGTGGGTGAGCAATCAGCCCCAGCATTTT. As protein: CASSEARWVSNQPQHF.

The rearrangement links TRBV5-1 to TRBJ1-1; 7 nucleotides align to TRBD1. V dropped 4 bases and J dropped 4; count of bases not matched to a gene: 7. The germline CDR1 and CDR2 sequences are SGHRS and YFSETQ. The CDR3 consists of 14 residues. Here the CDR3 reads CASSQSPGGTEAFF. The DNA of the CDR3 is TGCGCCAGCAGCCAATCCCCAGGGGGCACTGAAGCTTTCTTT.

The chain joins TRBV2 to TRBJ2-7; perhaps D is TRBD1 or TRBD2 (5 bases each). The V end was cut by 8 bases, the J end by 3 bases, with 11 bases between. Germline V gives CDR1 SNHLY, CDR2 FYNNEI. The CDR3 sequence is 12 residues long. CDR3 sequence (DNA): TGTGCCAGCCTAAGGGACCTCTACGAGCAGTACTTC. It is translated as CASLRDLYEQYF.

The CDR3 bases are TGTGCCAGCAGTGGAGGGGGGTCACCCCTCCACTTT. Its protein is CASSGGGSPLHF. The rearrangement joins TRBV2 to TRBJ1-6; perhaps TRBD1 as D (6 bases). V lost 4 bases, J lost 10 bases, and 8 bases lay in between. The CDR3 length is 12 residues. Germline CDR1 and CDR2: SNHLY and FYNNEI.

The chain is built from TRBV18 and TRBJ2-7; D is ambiguous. The CDR3 has 11 amino acids. Trimming shortened V by 2 bases and J by 5 bases, and 4 bases separated the two germline ends. Germline V gives CDR1 KGHSH, CDR2 LQKENI. The CDR3 is CASSPKDEQYF. The CDR3 nucleotides read TGTGCCAGCTCACCAAAAGACGAGCAGTACTTC.

The CDR3 nucleotides read TGTGCCAGCAGCACCCGCGGCTGGGGTCTGGATGGCTACACCTTC. It encodes CASSTRGWGLDGYTF. V usage is TRBV9 and J usage is TRBJ1-2; no clear D. Germline V gene lookup returns CDR1 SGDLS and CDR2 YYNGEE. V lost 4 bases and J 6 bases, leaving 19 bases between the germline ends. CDR3 length: 15 amino acids.

The chain is built from TRBV5-5 and TRBJ2-1; 7 bases align to TRBD2. Germline-derived CDR1 and CDR2 are SGHKS and YYEKEE (reference sequence). V trimming: 4 bases; J trimming: 1 base; junction bases outside the gene matches: 8. The CDR3 sequence is 16 residues long. CDR3 in amino acids: CASSASGTPSYNEQFF. For the CDR3, the DNA is TGTGCCAGCAGCGCAAGCGGGACTCCTTCCTACAATGAGCAGTTCTTC. Together with reference TRBV5-5 and TRBJ2-1, the CDR3 gives the full variable domain: DAGVTQSPTHLIKTRGQQVTLRCSPISGHKSVSWYQQVLGQGPQFIFQYYEKEERGRGNFPDRFSARQFPNYSSELNVNALLLGDSALYLCASSASGTPSYNEQFFGPGTRLTVL.

The chain carries TRBV2 and TRBJ1-2; a weak D match, TRBD1 (5 bases). The CDR3 contains 14 residues. Germline V gene lookup returns CDR1 SNHLY and CDR2 FYNNEI. The ends were cut back, 3 bases at V and 3 bases at J, with 11 bases in the middle. CDR3 sequence (DNA): TGTGCCAGCAGTGAGGACCAGGGTTACTATGGCTACACCTTC. It codes for CASSEDQGYYGYTF.

The chain links TRBV25-1 to TRBJ1-1; no reliable D call. Germline-derived CDR1 and CDR2 are MGHDK and SYGVNS. This CDR3 region has 12 residues. Trimming took 3 bases from V and 7 from J, leaving 9 bases between them. Here the CDR3 reads CASSDVGLEAFF. The CDR3 nucleotides read TGTGCCAGCAGTGACGTTGGCCTTGAAGCTTTCTTT.

The chain has TRBV10-3 and TRBJ2-7; 10 bases are a match to TRBD2. The V segment lost 3 bases and the J segment 0 bases; nucleotides outside the gene matches: 8. Germline lookup yields CDR1 ENHRY and CDR2 SYGVKD. There are 17 residues in the CDR3. In nucleotides, the CDR3 is TGTGCCATCAGTGAAGGGGGTAGCGGGAGGAGCTCCTACGAGCAGTACTTC. Translating gives CAISEGGSGRSSYEQYF.

CDR3 sequence (DNA): TGTGCCAGCAGCCAAGACTGGGAATGGGGAGGGAGGCCTGGGGCCAACGTCCTGACTTTC. This encodes CASSQDWEWGGRPGANVLTF. This chain links TRBV14 with TRBJ2-6; TRBD2 matches at 7 bases. Germline loops: CDR1 SGHDN, CDR2 FVKESK. The CDR3 is 20 amino acids. The V gene end was trimmed by 0 bases and the J gene end by 2 bases; junction bases not matched to a gene: 13. Variable domain in full (rest from reference TRBV14 and TRBJ2-6): EAGVTQFPSHSVIEKGQTVTLRCDPISGHDNLYWYRRVMGKEIKFLLHFVKESKQDESGMPNNRFLAERTGGTYSTLKVQPAELEDSGVYFCASSQDWEWGGRPGANVLTFGAGSRLTVL.

This chain links TRBV5-5 with TRBJ2-7; no reliable D call. The CDR3 loop spans 13 amino acids. The ends were cut back, 1 base at V and 0 bases at J, with 5 bases in the middle. Per germline, CDR1 SGHKS and CDR2 YYEKEE (reference sequence). DNA of the CDR3: TGTGCCAGCAGCTTGAAGGGCTCCTACGAGCAGTACTTC. It specifies CASSLKGSYEQYF.

V and J are TRBV9 and TRBJ1-5; 8 bases agree with TRBD1. Germline V lookup: CDR1 SGDLS, CDR2 YYNGEE. The trim removed 4 bases at V and 3 bases at J, leaving 3 bases unmatched. This CDR3 region has 14 residues. The CDR3 DNA reads TGTGCCAGCAGCCCGACAGGGGACAATCAGCCCCAGCATTTT. Translation: CASSPTGDNQPQHF.

The chain has TRBV5-4 and TRBJ2-7; 8 nucleotides agree with TRBD2. The germline V gene has CDR1 SGHNT and CDR2 YYREEE (reference sequence). With 0 bases clipped from V and 2 bases from J, the junction kept 1 base outside the gene matches. The CDR3 sequence is 14 residues long. Here the CDR3 DNA reads TGTGCCAGCAGCTTGGCGGGGGGGCCCTACGAGCAGTACTTC. It codes for CASSLAGGPYEQYF.

This clone was found once. The CDR3 sequence is CSGGLAGGPTDTQYF. CDR3 nucleotides: TGCAGCGGGGGACTAGCGGGAGGGCCGACAGATACGCAGTATTTT. The chain joins TRBV29-1 to TRBJ2-3, with 16 bases matching TRBD2. Germline CDR1 is SQVTM and CDR2 is ANQGSEA. The trim removed 7 bases at V and 3 bases at J, leaving 4 bases unmatched. The CDR3 is made up of 15 amino acids.

This clone appeared a single time. V is TRBV5-1 and J is TRBJ2-3, with 10 bases lining up with TRBD2. The CDR3 length is 16 residues. CDR1 is SGHRS, CDR2 YFSETQ, per germline. The V and J ends lost 4 bases and 6 bases, in that order; junction bases with no gene match: 11. DNA of the CDR3: TGCGCCAGCAGCCCACCTCTAGCGGGAGTGGCGGATACGCAGTATTTT. Translation gives CASSPPLAGVADTQYF.

The rearrangement uses TRBV5-1 and TRBJ2-5; a weak D match, TRBD1 (5 bases). Trimming cost V 0 bases and J 5 bases, with 14 bases left between them. The CDR3 length is 15 residues. In germline, CDR1 is SGHRS, CDR2 YFSETQ. The CDR3 DNA sequence: TGCGCCAGCAGCTTGGCCAAGGGGCGTACGGAGACCCAGTACTTC. This gives the protein CASSLAKGRTETQYF.

The chain has TRBV11-2 and TRBJ2-1, with 13 bases matching TRBD2. Germline V lookup: CDR1 SGHAT, CDR2 FQNNGV. J lost 12 bases, V lost 5 bases, and 7 bases had no gene match. The CDR3 has 14 amino acids. This chain's CDR3 is CASSRTSGREPQFF. The CDR3, as DNA: TGTGCCAGCAGCCGGACTAGCGGGAGAGAGCCGCAGTTCTTC.

J is TRBJ1-2 and V is TRBV7-9, with D unresolved. V shed 1 base and J shed 4 bases, with 10 bases lying between them. Germline CDR1 reads SEHNR; CDR2 reads FQNEAQ (reference sequence). The CDR3 has 14 amino acids. In DNA, the CDR3 is TGTGCCAGCAGCTTAGACGGGCGAGGCTATGGCTACACCTTC. This gives the protein CASSLDGRGYGYTF. Based on the CDR3 plus reference TRBV7-9 and TRBJ1-2, the full variable domain is DTGVSQNPRHKITKRGQNVTFRCDPISEHNRLYWYRQTLGQGPEFLTYFQNEAQLEKSRLLSDRFSAERPKGSFSTLEIQRTEQGDSAMYLCASSLDGRGYGYTFGSGTRLTVV.